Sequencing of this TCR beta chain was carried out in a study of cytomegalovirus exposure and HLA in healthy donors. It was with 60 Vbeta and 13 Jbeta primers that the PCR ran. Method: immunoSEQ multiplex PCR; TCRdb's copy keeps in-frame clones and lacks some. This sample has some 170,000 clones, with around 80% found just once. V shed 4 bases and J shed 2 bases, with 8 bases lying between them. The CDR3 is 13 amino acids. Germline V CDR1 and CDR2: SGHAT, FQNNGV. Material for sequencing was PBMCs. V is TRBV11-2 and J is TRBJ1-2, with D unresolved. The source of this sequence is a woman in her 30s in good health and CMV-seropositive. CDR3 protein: CASSSPRNYGYTF. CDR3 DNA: TGTGCCAGCAGCTCCCCGAGGAACTATGGCTACACCTTC.